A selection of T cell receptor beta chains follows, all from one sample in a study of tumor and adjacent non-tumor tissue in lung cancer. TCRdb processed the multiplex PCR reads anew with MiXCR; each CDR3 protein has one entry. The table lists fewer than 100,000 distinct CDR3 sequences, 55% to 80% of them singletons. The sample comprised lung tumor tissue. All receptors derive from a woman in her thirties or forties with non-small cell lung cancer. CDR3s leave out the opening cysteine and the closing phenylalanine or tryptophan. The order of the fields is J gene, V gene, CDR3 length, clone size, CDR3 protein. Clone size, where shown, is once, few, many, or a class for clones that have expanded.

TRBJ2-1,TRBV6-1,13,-,ASTVPGYTYDGQF
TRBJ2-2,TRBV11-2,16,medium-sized,ASSFSMGLAGRTGELF
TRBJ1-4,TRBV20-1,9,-,SDRPDRGLF
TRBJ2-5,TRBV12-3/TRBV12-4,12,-,ASSFPGGGGTQY
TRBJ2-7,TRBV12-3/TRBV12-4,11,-,ASNFKGNYEQY
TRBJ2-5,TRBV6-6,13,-,VSRRSDRSQETQY
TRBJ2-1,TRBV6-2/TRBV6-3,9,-,ANGRQGWQL
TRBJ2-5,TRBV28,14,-,ASNLGTGAADETQY
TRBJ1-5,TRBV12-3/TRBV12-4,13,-,TSSSDRISNRPQH
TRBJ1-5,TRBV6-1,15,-,ASNEAVGQGGNQPQH
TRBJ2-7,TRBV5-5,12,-,ASSLSFWGTVIL
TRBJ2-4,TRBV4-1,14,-,ASSFPSGRATSIQY
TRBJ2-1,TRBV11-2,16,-,ASGSRIVTSGALREQF
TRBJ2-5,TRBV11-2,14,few,ATNGLAEGGRETQY
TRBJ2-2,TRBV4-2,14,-,ASSHAYGVVTGELF
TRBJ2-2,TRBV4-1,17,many,ASSLTGGRGRGMAGELF
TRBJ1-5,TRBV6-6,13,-,ASSYGQPNDQPQH
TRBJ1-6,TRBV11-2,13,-,TRSLASWNNSPLH
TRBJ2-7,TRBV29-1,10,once,CFGSSNHEQY
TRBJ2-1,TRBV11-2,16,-,ASSSRIATSGGLMEQL
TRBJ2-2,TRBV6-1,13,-,ASSDRPAKSGELF
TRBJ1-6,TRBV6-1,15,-,ASVRQGGGGYNSPLH
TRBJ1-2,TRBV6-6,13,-,AISSRDRGTGGYI